The T cell receptor (beta chain) described here comes from a study of blood T cell repertoires in COVID-19. Across the study: Collection of acute and convalescent COVID-19 samples took place in the United States, Italy and Spain. Sources were T cells, B-cell-depleted T cells, or PBMCs; the material itself was cDNA or gDNA.

In the source study's methods: The assay estimated nucleated cells by amplifying reference gene primers. Profiling relied on immunoSEQ multiplex PCR, and the TCRdb table lists in-frame clones only, not all of them. The V and J calls and clone size come from that table; D and trimming were worked out from the DNA. Seen here are around 300,000 clones, about 82% observed once, and the top ten hold around 4.2%. The CDR3 covers 15 residues. Germline-derived CDR1 and CDR2 are SEHNR and FQNEAQ (reference sequence). Trimming cost V 1 base and J 2 bases, with 9 bases left between them. The sample taken for sequencing was peripheral blood. The clonotype comes from a woman aged 50 to 65 with active or convalescent COVID-19. The chain combines TRBV7-9 with TRBJ2-1, with a tentative D call TRBD2 (6 bases). CDR3 sequence: CASSLVGLAYNEQFF. The DNA of the CDR3 is TGTGCCAGCAGCTTAGTGGGACTTGCCTACAATGAGCAGTTCTTC.